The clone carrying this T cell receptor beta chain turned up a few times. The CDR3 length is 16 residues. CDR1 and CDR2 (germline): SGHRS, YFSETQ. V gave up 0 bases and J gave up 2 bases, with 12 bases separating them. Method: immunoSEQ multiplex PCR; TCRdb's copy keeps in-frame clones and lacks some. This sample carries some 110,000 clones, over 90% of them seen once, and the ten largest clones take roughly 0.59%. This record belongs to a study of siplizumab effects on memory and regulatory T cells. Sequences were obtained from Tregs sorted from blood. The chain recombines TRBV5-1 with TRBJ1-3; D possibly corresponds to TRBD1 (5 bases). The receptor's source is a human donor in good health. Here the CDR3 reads CASSLEGERAGNTIYF. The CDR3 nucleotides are TGCGCCAGCAGCTTGGAAGGGGAGAGGGCTGGAAACACCATATATTTT.